Listed here are 20 T cell receptor beta chains from one sample, sequenced in a study of blood T cells in healthy people across ages. Alongside a J-beta primer mix, a sample-barcoded 5' primer served in a second PCR lasting about 7 to 11 cycles. MiXCR, applied by TCRdb to the 5' RACE reads, yields one record per CDR3 protein. The table lists more than 800,000 distinct CDR3 sequences, 25% to 35% of them singletons. The sample was blood. These receptors were obtained from a woman aged 80 or over in good health.

This clonotype was detected ten times or more. The CDR3 region is CASRSAGYYNEQFF. CDR3 sequence (DNA): TGTGCCAGCAGGTCAGCGGGGTACTACAATGAGCAGTTCTTC. V and J are TRBV6-2 or TRBV6-3 and TRBJ2-1, with 7 bases matching TRBD2. This CDR3 is 14 amino acids long. CDR1 and CDR2 (germline): MNHEY, SVGEGT. V shed 6 bases, J shed 3 bases, and the junction held 5 bases outside the gene matches.

Regarding this clonotype: A read error may account for a junction end that differs from germline. The J gene is TRBJ2-7, the V gene TRBV27; 10 bases are shared with TRBD1. The germline CDR1 and CDR2 sequences are MNHEY and SMNVEV (reference sequence). The CDR3 is 15 residues long. As DNA, the CDR3 is TGTGCCGGCAGTCCGGGACAGGGGTTAGGGTACGAGCAGTACTTC. Amino acid sequence: CAGSPGQGLGYEQYF.

The chain recombines TRBV6-5 with TRBJ2-4, with TRBD2 matching over 9 bases. Near its end, the DNA agrees better with TRBJ2-7, so the J call may be wrong. CDR1 MNHEY and CDR2 SVGAGI come from the germline V gene. This CDR3 spans 15 amino acids. CDR3 DNA: TGTGCCAGCAGTTACTCTTGGCGGGGGGGTGCCGAGCAGTACTTC. Translated, it gives CASSYSWRGGAEQYF.

This clonotype was observed a single time. The V call is TRBV10-3, the J call TRBJ2-5; a possible D gene is TRBD2 (6 bases). This CDR3 contains 14 residues. V lost 1 base to trimming and J lost 2 bases, with 8 bases between them. The V gene's germline CDR1 is ENHRY and CDR2 SYGVKD. CDR3 loop: CAISEFRGQETQYF. CDR3 sequence (DNA): TGTGCCATCAGTGAGTTTCGGGGGCAAGAGACCCAGTACTTC.

This clonotype came up many times. The gene calls are TRBV20-1 and TRBJ2-3; 9 nucleotides match TRBD2. Germline trimming cut 0 bases from V and 13 bases from J; bases unmatched to any gene: 14. Germline CDR1 DFQATT, CDR2 SNEGSKA (reference sequence). CDR3 length: 15 amino acids. DNA for the CDR3: TGCAGTGCTAGAGACGCTGGGACTAGCCTGGCACAAGAGTATTTT. Translating gives CSARDAGTSLAQEYF.

This clonotype has just a few counts. This chain links TRBV30 with TRBJ2-7, with 10 bases identical to TRBD1. V gave up 0 bases and J gave up 6 bases; unmatched junction bases: 5. CDR1 and CDR2 (germline): GTSNPN, SVGIG (reference sequence). The CDR3 has 14 amino acids. This CDR3 reads CAWSVGTGVSEQYF. CDR3 nucleotides: TGTGCCTGGAGTGTAGGGACAGGGGTGTCCGAGCAGTACTTC.

This clonotype was seen at least ten times. The rearrangement uses TRBV20-1 and TRBJ2-7, with 9 bases that match TRBD1. The germline V gene encodes CDR1 DFQATT and CDR2 SNEGSKA (reference sequence). The CDR3 is made up of 13 amino acids. The CDR3 reads CSELRGQGYEQYF. The CDR3 region has the DNA TGCAGCGAGCTAAGAGGACAGGGGTACGAGCAGTACTTC.

The gene calls are TRBV6-2 or TRBV6-3 and TRBJ1-5; unclear D gene. The V and J ends lost 4 bases and 2 bases respectively, with 18 bases between them. The CDR3 has 17 amino acids. In germline, CDR1 is MNHEY, CDR2 SVGEGT. CDR3 residues: CASSSLLTGKGNQPQHF. The DNA of the CDR3 is TGTGCCAGCAGTTCCTTGCTTACGGGGAAGGGCAATCAGCCCCAGCATTTT.

This clonotype was detected only a few times. Mismatch with germline at one junction end may stem from a read error. This sequence joins TRBV6-1 and TRBJ2-5; D is unclear. The CDR3 loop spans 13 amino acids. CDR1 and CDR2 (germline): MNHNS, SASEGT. The CDR3 bases are TGTGCCAACAGTGTCCTTTCCCTAGAGACCCAGTACTTC. Protein sequence: CANSVLSLETQYF.

As regards this clonotype: A read error may account for a junction end that differs from germline. The V gene is TRBV9, the J gene TRBJ2-7; 8 bases agree with TRBD2. Germline-derived CDR1 and CDR2 are SGDLS and YYNGEE. This CDR3 has 15 amino acids. CDR3 sequence (DNA): TGTGCCTGCAGCGTAAGCGGGGGATCCTACAATGAGCAGTACTTC. Protein product: CACSVSGGSYNEQYF.

This clonotype was recorded at least ten times. This chain links TRBV6-5 with TRBJ2-5; TRBD2 matches 10 bases. CDR1 and CDR2 from the germline V gene are MNHEY and SVGAGI. V dropped 2 bases and J dropped 5; count of bases not matched to a gene: 20. The CDR3 spans 20 residues. The CDR3 DNA reads as TGTGCCAGCAGTTACGGTCTAGCGGGGGCCTCCCCCGGGCCTTTGGAGACCCAGTACTTC. Residues: CASSYGLAGASPGPLETQYF.

The chain employs TRBV5-5 and TRBJ1-6, with D unresolved. The CDR3 spans 14 residues. V shed 4 bases and J shed 10 bases, with 15 bases lying between them. Germline V lookup: CDR1 SGHKS, CDR2 YYEKEE (reference sequence). The DNA for the CDR3 is TGTGCCAGCAGCCAAGATTTGGCAGTGTCACCCCTCCACTTT. Translated, it gives CASSQDLAVSPLHF.

This clonotype has more than one count but fewer than ten. V and J are TRBV5-6 and TRBJ2-2; the D is unclear. V shed 1 base and J shed 1 base, with 8 bases lying between them. CDR1 and CDR2 from the germline V gene are SGHDT and YYEEEE. The CDR3 is 15 residues long. The CDR3 DNA sequence: TGTGCCAGCAGCTTGAACTACCTGAACACCGGGGAGCTGTTTTTT. Its protein is CASSLNYLNTGELFF.

This clonotype was observed at least ten times. The chain uses TRBV18 and TRBJ2-1; possibly TRBD2 for D (6 bases). In germline, CDR1 is KGHSH, CDR2 LQKENI. The CDR3 consists of 13 residues. V was trimmed by 4 bases and J by 7 bases, leaving 11 bases between them. In DNA form, the CDR3 reads TGTGCCAGCTCACGAGTCGGAGGGAATGAGCAGTTCTTC. Amino acid sequence: CASSRVGGNEQFF.

This clonotype came up many times. The chain is built from TRBV7-2 and TRBJ2-5; D gene uncertain. Germline V gene lookup returns CDR1 SGHTA and CDR2 FQGNSA. V was cut by 2 bases and J by 2 bases, with 3 bases left in between. The CDR3 sequence is 12 residues long. CDR3 bases: TGTGCCAGCAGCTTAATGCAAGAGACCCAGTACTTC. Translating it yields CASSLMQETQYF.

For this clonotype: At one of its ends the junction is not consistent with the germline gene, which may arise from a read error. The rearrangement links TRBV7-7 to TRBJ2-2; tentatively, D is TRBD1 (5 bases). Germline V gene sequence: CDR1 SSHAT, CDR2 FNYEAQ (reference sequence). CDR3 length: 16 amino acids. The CDR3: CASSLGQGPNTGELFF. In DNA, the CDR3 is TGTGCTAGCAGCTTAGGGCAGGGCCCGAACACCGGGGAGCTGTTTTTT.

This clonotype appeared a few times. A read error is possible here, since a much larger clone lies one base away. The rearrangement uses TRBV5-1 and TRBJ2-5; D ambiguous. The CDR3 length is 15 residues. V gave up 6 bases and J gave up 4 bases, with 19 bases separating them. Germline V CDR1 and CDR2: SGHRS, YFSETQ. CDR3 loop: CASNPYAGIRETQYF. In DNA, the CDR3 is TGCGCCAGCAACCCCTACGCTGGGATCCGAGAGACCCAGTACTTC.

This clonotype was seen at least ten times. This sequence joins TRBV20-1 and TRBJ2-7, with 7 bases identical to TRBD2. Germline CDR1 DFQATT, CDR2 SNEGSKA (reference sequence). Trimming at V came to 2 bases and at J to 3 bases, leaving 13 bases not matched to a gene. This CDR3 has 16 amino acids. The CDR3 protein is CSARLSGGGIHYEQYF. The DNA for the CDR3 is TGCAGTGCTAGACTAAGTGGGGGGGGGATTCACTACGAGCAGTACTTC.

Many counts were recorded for this clonotype. The chain carries TRBV7-2 and TRBJ1-4, with unresolved D. Trimming pared 4 bases from V and 2 bases from J, leaving 14 bases between. This CDR3 is built from 16 residues. Germline lookup yields CDR1 SGHTA and CDR2 FQGNSA. DNA for the CDR3: TGTGCCAGCAGCTCCCGCCGAGGGTCCACTAATGAAAAACTGTTTTTT. This translates into CASSSRRGSTNEKLFF.

Many counts were recorded for this clonotype. The genes are TRBV5-1 and TRBJ2-3, with 9 nucleotides matching TRBD1. Germline lookup yields CDR1 SGHRS and CDR2 YFSETQ. The CDR3 sequence is 16 residues long. V trimming: 3 bases; J trimming: 6 bases; junction bases outside the gene matches: 11. The CDR3 DNA reads as TGCGCCAGCAGCTACGGAGGGGACAGGGCAGGGGATACGCAGTATTTT. This codes for CASSYGGDRAGDTQYF.